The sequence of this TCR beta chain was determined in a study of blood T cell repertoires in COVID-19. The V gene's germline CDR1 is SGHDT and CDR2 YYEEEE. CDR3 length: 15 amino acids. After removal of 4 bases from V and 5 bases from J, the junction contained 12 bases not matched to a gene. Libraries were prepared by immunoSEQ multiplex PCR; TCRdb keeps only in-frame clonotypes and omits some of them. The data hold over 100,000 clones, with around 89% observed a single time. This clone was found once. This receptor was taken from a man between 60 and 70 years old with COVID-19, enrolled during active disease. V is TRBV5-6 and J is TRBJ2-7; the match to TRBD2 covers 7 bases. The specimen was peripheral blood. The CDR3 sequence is CASSARRRGRNEQYF. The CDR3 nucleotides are TGTGCCAGCAGCGCGCGGCGGCGGGGGAGGAACGAGCAGTACTTC.